This T cell receptor beta chain was retrieved from a study of T-cell reconstitution after alpha-beta-depleted transplantation in children. Unique molecular identifiers were incorporated when the TCRbeta library was constructed. TCRdb re-derived calls from the PCR reads in MiXCR, one entry per CDR3 protein. The sample has tens of thousands of distinct CDR3 sequences; 15% to 20% are singletons. Overall study findings and caveats: Among T cells one year after transplant, newly produced cells accounted for most counts and diversity. Recipient T cells and thymic progenitors that survived were the source of the high TCRbeta diversity seen at day 60 in some patients. Reported findings indicate that, about two months after transplant, alpha-beta T cells came from several hundred expanded clones, which were derived from non-depleted graft cells.

Trimming took off 0 bases at V and 13 bases at J, with 18 bases between the two ends. Per germline, CDR1 MGHRA and CDR2 YSYEKL. The CDR3 extends over 15 amino acids. This clonotype was detected a few times. Its antigen is unknown. The TCR was taken from a male patient aged 2 to 9 who had a stem cell transplant for acute lymphoblastic leukemia, so the T cells may come from the graft donor. V usage is TRBV4-1 and J usage is TRBJ1-4; D call uncertain. The material was PBMCs, mostly from graft donor cells, obtained 360 days after TCRalphabeta/CD19-depleted stem cell transplant. CDR3 in DNA: TGCGCCAGCAGCCAAGATATGAACCTAACCGGGCGACTGTTTTTT. Translated: CASSQDMNLTGRLFF.